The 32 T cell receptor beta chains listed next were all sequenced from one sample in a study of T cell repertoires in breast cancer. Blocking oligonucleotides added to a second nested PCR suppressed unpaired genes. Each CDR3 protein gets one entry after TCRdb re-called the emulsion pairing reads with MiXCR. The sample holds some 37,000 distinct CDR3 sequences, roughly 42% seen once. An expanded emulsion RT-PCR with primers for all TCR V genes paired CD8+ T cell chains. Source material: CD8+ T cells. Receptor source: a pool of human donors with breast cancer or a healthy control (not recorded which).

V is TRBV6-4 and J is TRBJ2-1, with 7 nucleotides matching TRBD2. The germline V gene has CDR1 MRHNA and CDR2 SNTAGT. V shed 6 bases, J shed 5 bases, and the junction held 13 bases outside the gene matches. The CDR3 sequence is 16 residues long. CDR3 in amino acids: CASSEGPTGGDNEQFF. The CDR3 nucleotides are TGTGCCAGCAGCGAAGGCCCTACGGGGGGAGACAATGAGCAGTTCTTC.

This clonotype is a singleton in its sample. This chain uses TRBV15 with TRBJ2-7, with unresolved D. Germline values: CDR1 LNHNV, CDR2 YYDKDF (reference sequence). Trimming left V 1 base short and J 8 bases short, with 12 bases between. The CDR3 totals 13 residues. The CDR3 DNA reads TGTGCCACCAGCAGAGGCCCAGTGCTCCAGCAGTACTTC. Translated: CATSRGPVLQQYF.

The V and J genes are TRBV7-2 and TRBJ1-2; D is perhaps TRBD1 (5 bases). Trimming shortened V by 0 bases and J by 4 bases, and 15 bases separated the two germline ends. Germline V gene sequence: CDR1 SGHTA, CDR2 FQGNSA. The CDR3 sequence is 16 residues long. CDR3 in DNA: TGTGCCAGCAGCTTAGCGGGGACCACCGGGGGCTATGGCTACACCTTC. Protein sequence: CASSLAGTTGGYGYTF.

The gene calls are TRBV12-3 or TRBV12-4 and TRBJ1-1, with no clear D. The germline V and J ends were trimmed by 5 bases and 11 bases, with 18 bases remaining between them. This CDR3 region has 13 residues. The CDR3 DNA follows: TGTGCCAGCAGTCCTCGACCAGGCCGTGGGGCTTTCTTT. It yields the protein CASSPRPGRGAFF.

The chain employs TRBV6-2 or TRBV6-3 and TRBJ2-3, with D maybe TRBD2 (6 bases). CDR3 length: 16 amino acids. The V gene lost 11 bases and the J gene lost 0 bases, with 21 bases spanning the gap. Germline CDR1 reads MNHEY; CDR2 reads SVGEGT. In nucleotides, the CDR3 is TGTGCCTCCAGGGACTCCAATAAAGCTAGCACAGATACGCAGTATTTT. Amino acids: CASRDSNKASTDTQYF.

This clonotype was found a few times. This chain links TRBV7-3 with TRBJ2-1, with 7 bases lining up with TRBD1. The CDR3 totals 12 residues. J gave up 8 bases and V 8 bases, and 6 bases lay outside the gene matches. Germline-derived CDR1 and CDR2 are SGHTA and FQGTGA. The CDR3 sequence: CASGKGADEQFF. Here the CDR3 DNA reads TGTGCCAGCGGAAAGGGGGCGGATGAGCAGTTCTTC.

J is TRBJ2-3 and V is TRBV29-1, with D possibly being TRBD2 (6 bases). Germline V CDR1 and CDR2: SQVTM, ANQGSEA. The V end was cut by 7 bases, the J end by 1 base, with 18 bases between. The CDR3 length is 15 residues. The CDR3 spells CSASGVSGGTDTQYF. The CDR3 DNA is TGCAGCGCATCGGGGGTTAGCGGAGGCACAGATACGCAGTATTTT.

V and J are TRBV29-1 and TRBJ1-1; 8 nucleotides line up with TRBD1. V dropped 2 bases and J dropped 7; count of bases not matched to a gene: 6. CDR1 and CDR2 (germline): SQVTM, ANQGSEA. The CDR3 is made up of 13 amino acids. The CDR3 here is CSVERGTGNEAFF. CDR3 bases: TGCAGCGTTGAAAGAGGGACAGGAAATGAAGCTTTCTTT.

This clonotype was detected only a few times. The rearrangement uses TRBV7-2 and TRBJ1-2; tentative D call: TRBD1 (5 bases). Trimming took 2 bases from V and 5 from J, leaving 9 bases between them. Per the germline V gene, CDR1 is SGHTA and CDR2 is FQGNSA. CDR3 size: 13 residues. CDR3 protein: CASSLKGNYGYTF. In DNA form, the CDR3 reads TGTGCCAGCAGCTTAAAGGGGAATTATGGCTACACCTTC.

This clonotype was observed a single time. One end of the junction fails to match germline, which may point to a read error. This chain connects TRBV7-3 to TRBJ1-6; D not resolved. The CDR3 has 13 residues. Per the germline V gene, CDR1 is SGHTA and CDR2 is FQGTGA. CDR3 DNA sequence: TGTGCCAACAGCTTAGAGTTATATTCACCCCTCCACTTT. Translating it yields CANSLELYSPLHF.

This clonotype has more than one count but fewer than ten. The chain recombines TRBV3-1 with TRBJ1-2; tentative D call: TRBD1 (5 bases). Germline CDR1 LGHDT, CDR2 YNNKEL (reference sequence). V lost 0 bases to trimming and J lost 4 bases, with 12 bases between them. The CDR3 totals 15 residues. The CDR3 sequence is CASSQDPGDFYGYTF. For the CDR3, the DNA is TGTGCCAGCAGCCAAGATCCGGGGGACTTCTATGGCTACACCTTC.

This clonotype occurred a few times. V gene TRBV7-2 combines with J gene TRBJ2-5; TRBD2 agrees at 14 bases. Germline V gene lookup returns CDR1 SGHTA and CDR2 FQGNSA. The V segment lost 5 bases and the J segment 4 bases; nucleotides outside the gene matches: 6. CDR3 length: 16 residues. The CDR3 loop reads CASSPGLAGAGETQYF. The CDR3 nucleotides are TGTGCCAGCAGCCCGGGACTAGCGGGAGCTGGAGAGACCCAGTACTTC.

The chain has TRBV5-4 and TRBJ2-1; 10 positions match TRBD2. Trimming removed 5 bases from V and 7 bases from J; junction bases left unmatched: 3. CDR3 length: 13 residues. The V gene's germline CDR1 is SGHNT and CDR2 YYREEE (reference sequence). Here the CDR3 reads CASRGTSENEQFF. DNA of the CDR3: TGTGCCAGCAGAGGGACTAGCGAAAATGAGCAGTTCTTC.

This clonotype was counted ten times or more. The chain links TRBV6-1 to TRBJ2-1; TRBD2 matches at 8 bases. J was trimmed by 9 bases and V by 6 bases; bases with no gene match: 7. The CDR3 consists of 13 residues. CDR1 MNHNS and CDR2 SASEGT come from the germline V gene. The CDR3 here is CASSNPAGGEQFF. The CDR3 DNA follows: TGTGCCAGCAGCAACCCGGCGGGGGGTGAGCAGTTCTTC.

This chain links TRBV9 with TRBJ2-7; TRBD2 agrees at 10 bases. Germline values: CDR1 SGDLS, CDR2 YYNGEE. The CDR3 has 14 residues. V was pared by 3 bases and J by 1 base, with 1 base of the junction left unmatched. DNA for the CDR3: TGTGCCAGCAGCGGGACTAGCGGATCCTACGAGCAGTACTTC. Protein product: CASSGTSGSYEQYF.

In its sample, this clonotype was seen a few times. The CDR3 loop reads CATSSDTWGSNQPQHF. In nucleotides, the CDR3 is TGTGCCACCAGCAGTGACACCTGGGGGAGCAATCAGCCCCAGCATTTT. The V gene is TRBV15, the J gene TRBJ1-5, with D perhaps matching TRBD1 (5 bases). The germline gives CDR1 LNHNV, CDR2 YYDKDF (reference sequence). The CDR3 consists of 16 residues. Trimming left V 3 bases short and J 1 base short, with 13 bases between.

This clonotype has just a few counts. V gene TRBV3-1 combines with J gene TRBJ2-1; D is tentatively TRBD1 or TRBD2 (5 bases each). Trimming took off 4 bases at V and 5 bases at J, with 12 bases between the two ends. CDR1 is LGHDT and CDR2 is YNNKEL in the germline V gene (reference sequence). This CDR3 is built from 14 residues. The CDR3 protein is CASSRRDGDNEQFF. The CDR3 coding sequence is TGTGCCAGCAGCCGCCGGGACGGTGACAATGAGCAGTTCTTC.

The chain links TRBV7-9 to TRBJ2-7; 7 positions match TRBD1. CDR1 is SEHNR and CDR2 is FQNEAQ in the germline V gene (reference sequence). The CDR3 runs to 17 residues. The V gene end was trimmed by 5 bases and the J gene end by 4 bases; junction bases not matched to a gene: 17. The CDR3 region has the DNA TGTGCCAGCAGCGCCTCGGAGGTGGGGACAGATGTGTACGAGCAGTACTTC. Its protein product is CASSASEVGTDVYEQYF.

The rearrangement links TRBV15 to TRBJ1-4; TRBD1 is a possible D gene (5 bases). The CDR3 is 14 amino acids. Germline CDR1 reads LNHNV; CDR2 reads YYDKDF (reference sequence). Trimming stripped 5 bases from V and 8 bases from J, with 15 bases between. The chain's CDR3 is CATSAWTREEKLFF. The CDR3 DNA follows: TGTGCCACCAGCGCCTGGACAAGGGAGGAAAAACTGTTTTTT.

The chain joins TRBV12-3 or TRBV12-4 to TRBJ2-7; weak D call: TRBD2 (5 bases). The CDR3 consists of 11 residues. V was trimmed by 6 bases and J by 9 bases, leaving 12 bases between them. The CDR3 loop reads CASRNDYAQYF. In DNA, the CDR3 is TGTGCCAGCAGGAATGACTATGCGCAGTACTTC.

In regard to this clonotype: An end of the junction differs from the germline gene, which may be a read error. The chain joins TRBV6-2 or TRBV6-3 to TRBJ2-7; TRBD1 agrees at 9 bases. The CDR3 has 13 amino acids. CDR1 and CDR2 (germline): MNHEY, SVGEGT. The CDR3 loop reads CASSYRGLYEKYF. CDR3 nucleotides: TGTGCCAGCAGCTACAGGGGGCTCTACGAGAAGTACTTC.

The CDR3 DNA reads TGTGCCAGCAGCTTCCTCCCCGGGTACACAGATACGCAGTATTTT. Its protein product is CASSFLPGYTDTQYF. The chain links TRBV5-4 to TRBJ2-3; D unresolved. Germline loops: CDR1 SGHNT, CDR2 YYREEE (reference sequence). The CDR3 runs 15 residues. The V end was cut by 2 bases, the J end by 2 bases, with 12 bases between.

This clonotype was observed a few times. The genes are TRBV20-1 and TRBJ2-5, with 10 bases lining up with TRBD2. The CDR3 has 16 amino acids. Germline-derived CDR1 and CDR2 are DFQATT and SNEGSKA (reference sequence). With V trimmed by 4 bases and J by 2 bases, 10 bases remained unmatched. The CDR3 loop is CSAIFRLAGSQETQYF. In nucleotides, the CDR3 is TGCAGTGCTATCTTCCGACTAGCGGGTTCTCAAGAGACCCAGTACTTC.

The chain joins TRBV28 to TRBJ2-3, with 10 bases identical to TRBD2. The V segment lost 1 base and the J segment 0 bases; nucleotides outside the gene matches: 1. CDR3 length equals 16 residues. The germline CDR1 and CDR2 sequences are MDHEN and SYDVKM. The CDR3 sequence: CASSLLAGGSTDTQYF. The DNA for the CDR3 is TGTGCCAGCAGTTTATTAGCGGGAGGAAGCACAGATACGCAGTATTTT.

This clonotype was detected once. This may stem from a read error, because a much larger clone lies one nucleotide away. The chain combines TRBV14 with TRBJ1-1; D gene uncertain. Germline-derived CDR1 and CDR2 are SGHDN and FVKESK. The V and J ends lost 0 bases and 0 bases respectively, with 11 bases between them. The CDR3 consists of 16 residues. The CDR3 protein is CASSQDRRTLNTEAFF. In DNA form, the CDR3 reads TGTGCCAGCAGCCAAGATCGCAGGACGTTGAACACTGAAGCTTTCTTT.

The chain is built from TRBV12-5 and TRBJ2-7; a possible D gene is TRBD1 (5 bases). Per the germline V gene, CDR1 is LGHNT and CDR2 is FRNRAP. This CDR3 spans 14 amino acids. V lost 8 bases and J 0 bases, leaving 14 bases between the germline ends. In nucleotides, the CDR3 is TGTGCTAGTAGGGGCAGGTACGACTCCTACGAGCAGTACTTC. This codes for CASRGRYDSYEQYF.

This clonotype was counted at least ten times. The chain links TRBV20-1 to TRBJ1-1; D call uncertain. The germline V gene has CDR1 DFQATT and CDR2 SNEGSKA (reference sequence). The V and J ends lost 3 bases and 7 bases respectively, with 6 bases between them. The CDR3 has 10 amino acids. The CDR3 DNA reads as TGCAGTGCTAGGCGGTTTGAAGCTTTCTTT. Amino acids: CSARRFEAFF.

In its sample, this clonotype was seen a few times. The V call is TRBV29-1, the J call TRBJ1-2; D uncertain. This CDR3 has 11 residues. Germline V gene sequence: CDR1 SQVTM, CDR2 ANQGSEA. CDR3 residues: CSAVLVTGYTF. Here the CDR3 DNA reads TGCAGTGCTGTTCTAGTTACGGGCTACACCTTC.

This CDR3 is CASSVGSLSYEQYF. The CDR3 DNA sequence: TGTGCCAGCAGCGTAGGGAGCTTGTCCTACGAGCAGTACTTC. The chain combines TRBV9 with TRBJ2-7; D gene unclear. The V end was cut by 0 bases, the J end by 1 base, with 8 bases between. CDR3 length: 14 residues. The germline V gene encodes CDR1 SGDLS and CDR2 YYNGEE.

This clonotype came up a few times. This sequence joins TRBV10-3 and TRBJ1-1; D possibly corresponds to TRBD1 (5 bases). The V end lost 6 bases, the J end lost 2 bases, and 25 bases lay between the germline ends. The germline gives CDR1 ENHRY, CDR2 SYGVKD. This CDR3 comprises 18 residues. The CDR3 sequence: CAISTFLERVGPNTEAFF. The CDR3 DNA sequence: TGTGCCATCAGCACCTTCCTTGAGAGGGTGGGACCCAACACTGAAGCTTTCTTT.

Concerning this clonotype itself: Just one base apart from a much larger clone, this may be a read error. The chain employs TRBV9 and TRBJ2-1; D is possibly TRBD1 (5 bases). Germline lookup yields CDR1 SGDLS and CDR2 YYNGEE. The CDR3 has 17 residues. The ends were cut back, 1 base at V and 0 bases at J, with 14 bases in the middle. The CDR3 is CASSVQGSKSSYNEQFF. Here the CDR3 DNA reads TGTGCCAGCAGCGTACAGGGCTCTAAAAGCTCCTACAATGAGCAGTTCTTC.

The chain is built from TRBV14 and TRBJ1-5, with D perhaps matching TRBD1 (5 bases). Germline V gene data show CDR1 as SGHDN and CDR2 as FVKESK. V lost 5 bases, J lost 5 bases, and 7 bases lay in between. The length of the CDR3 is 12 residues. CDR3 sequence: CASSIRDQPQHF. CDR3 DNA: TGTGCCAGCAGCATCAGGGATCAGCCCCAGCATTTT.